This is a list of T cell receptor beta chains from one sample in a study of cytomegalovirus exposure and HLA in healthy donors. This table comes from immunoSEQ multiplex PCR, and its TCRdb copy is limited to in-frame clones, with some not included. The sample holds approximately 110,000 clones, over 90% seen once. Sequenced sample: PBMCs. These receptors all stem from a young woman in good health and CMV-seronegative. The CDR3 runs from the conserved cysteine through the conserved F or W. The D gene is left open where the match is weak. Size is stated for part of the rows, as once, few or many counts, or as a class when the clone is expanded.

TRBJ2-2 17 once TRBV4-1 NA TGCGCCAGCAGCCAAGATCTGGGGGGGCTCGGCACCGGGGAGCTGTTTTTT CASSQDLGGLGTGELFF
TRBJ2-7 14 NA TRBV30 TRBD1 TGTGCCTACGACAGGGGGCTGGGAACCTACGAGCAGTACTTC CAYDRGLGTYEQYF
TRBJ2-3 15 NA TRBV2 NA TGTGCCAGCAGCGATCCGGGACACATCACAGATACGCAGTATTTT CASSDPGHITDTQYF
TRBJ2-4 16 once TRBV5-1 TRBD1 TGCGCCAGCAGCTTGGGAGGGGACAGGAAAATGTACATTCAGTACTTC CASSLGGDRKMYIQYF
TRBJ2-7 15 once TRBV19 TRBD2 TGTGCCAGTAGTATAGCGACTAGCGGGGGATACGAGCAGTACTTC CASSIATSGGYEQYF
TRBJ2-1 16 NA TRBV6-5 TRBD2 TGTGCCAGCAGTTACTCTAGACTAGCCCCCTACAATGAGCAGTTCTTC CASSYSRLAPYNEQFF
TRBJ2-5 14 NA TRBV7-2 TRBD2 TGTGCCAGCAGCTATCTAGCGGGCCAAGAGACCCAGTACTTC CASSYLAGQETQYF
TRBJ1-2 12 few TRBV2 NA TGTGCCAGCAGTGGACGGGGAAATGGCTACACCTTC CASSGRGNGYTF
TRBJ1-4 15 NA TRBV5-6 TRBD1 TGTGCCAGCAGTAGCCAACAGGGGGATAATGAAAAACTGTTTTTT CASSSQQGDNEKLFF
TRBJ2-3 13 NA TRBV6-5 NA TGTGCCAGCAGCCCCCCCCTCCGGGATACGCAGTATTTT CASSPPLRDTQYF
TRBJ2-5 15 NA TRBV6-1 TRBD1 TGTGCCAGCAGTGAGTGGGACAGAAAACAAGAGACCCAGTACTTC CASSEWDRKQETQYF
TRBJ1-4 13 NA TRBV29-1 TRBD1 TGCAGCGTCGGGGGACAGCCTAATGAAAAACTGTTTTTT CSVGGQPNEKLFF